The 3 T cell receptor beta chains reported below all come from one sample, sequenced in a study of blood T cell repertoires in COVID-19. This table comes from immunoSEQ multiplex PCR, and its TCRdb copy is limited to in-frame clones, with some not included. Among some 160,000 clones listed, roughly 74% were seen once. Sequenced input: peripheral blood. These TCRs come from a woman at least 80 years old with acute or convalescent COVID-19.

V gene TRBV5-5 combines with J gene TRBJ2-1; D not resolved. Trimming pared 0 bases from V and 5 bases from J, leaving 6 bases between. This CDR3 is built from 13 residues. Germline values: CDR1 SGHKS, CDR2 YYEKEE (reference sequence). The CDR3 reads CASSLGGHNEQFF. CDR3 nucleotide sequence: TGTGCCAGCAGCTTGGGTGGGCACAATGAGCAGTTCTTC.

This clone has only a few counts. The CDR3 loop is CASSFSTFGTSGRRNEQYF. Here the CDR3 DNA reads TGTGCCAGCAGTTTTTCCACTTTTGGAACTAGCGGGAGGAGGAACGAGCAGTACTTC. The chain couples TRBV6-2 or TRBV6-3 to TRBJ2-7; TRBD2 aligns across 12 bases. Germline V CDR1 and CDR2: MNHEY, SVGEGT. The CDR3 spans 19 residues. V was clipped by 4 bases and J by 5 bases; unmatched bases: 18.

V gene TRBV6-2 or TRBV6-3 combines with J gene TRBJ1-5, with a possible D match to TRBD1 (5 bases). The germline V gene encodes CDR1 MNHEY and CDR2 SVGEGT. The CDR3 sequence is 14 residues long. The V end lost 2 bases, the J end lost 3 bases, and 8 bases lay between the germline ends. The CDR3 spells CASSYGGSNQPQHF. The CDR3 nucleotides are TGTGCCAGCAGTTACGGGGGGTCCAATCAGCCCCAGCATTTT.